This T cell receptor beta chain is from a study of regulatory T cells in long-lasting Graves disease. The CDR3 totals 11 residues. V lost 7 bases and J 3 bases, leaving 9 bases between the germline ends. Germline V gene lookup returns CDR1 SQVTM and CDR2 ANQGSEA. CDR3 regions were amplified by Arm-PCR using iRepertoire HTBI primers to build TCR beta libraries. Via MiXCR, TCRdb re-called the multiplex PCR reads, giving one row per CDR3 protein. The sample holds approximately 470,000 distinct CDR3 sequences, 20% to 25% seen once. This sample's time point: persistent/refractory GD, antithyroid drugs over 5 years with positive TRAb. RNA extracted from PBMCs served as the sequencing template.

This specimen consisted of peripheral blood mononuclear cells (PBMCs), obtained when the disease was refractory, from a patient treated with antithyroid drugs. The rearrangement links TRBV29-1 to TRBJ1-1; the D is unclear. The receptor was derived from a female donor with Graves disease. The CDR3 reads CSGGVDTEAFF. The CDR3 DNA reads as TGCAGCGGCGGGGTGGACACTGAAGCTTTCTTT.